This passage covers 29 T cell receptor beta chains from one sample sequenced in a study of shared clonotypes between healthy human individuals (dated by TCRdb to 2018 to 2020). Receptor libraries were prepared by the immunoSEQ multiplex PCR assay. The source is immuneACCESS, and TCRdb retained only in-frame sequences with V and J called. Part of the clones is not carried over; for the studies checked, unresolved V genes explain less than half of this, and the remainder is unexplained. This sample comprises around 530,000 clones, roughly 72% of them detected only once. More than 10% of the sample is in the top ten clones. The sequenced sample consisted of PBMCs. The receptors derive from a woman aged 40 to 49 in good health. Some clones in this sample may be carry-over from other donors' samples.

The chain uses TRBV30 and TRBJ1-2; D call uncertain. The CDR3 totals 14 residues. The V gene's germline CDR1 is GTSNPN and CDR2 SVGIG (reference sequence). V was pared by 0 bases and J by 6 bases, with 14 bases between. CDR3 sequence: CAWSVGPSLHGYTF. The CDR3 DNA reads TGTGCCTGGAGTGTCGGGCCTTCCCTCCATGGCTACACCTTC. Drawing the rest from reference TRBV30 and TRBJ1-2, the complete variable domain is SQTIHQWPATLVQPVGSPLSLECTVEGTSNPNLYWYRQAAGRGLQLLFYSVGIGQISSEVPQNLSASRPQDRQFILSSKKLLLSDSGFYLCAWSVGPSLHGYTFGSGTRLTVV.

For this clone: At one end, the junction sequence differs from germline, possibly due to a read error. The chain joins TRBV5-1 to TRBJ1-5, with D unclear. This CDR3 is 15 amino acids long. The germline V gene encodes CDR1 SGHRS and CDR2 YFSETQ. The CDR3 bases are TGCGCCAGCAGCTTGGAAGGAGGTAGCGATCAGCCCCAGCATTTT. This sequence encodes CASSLEGGSDQPQHF.

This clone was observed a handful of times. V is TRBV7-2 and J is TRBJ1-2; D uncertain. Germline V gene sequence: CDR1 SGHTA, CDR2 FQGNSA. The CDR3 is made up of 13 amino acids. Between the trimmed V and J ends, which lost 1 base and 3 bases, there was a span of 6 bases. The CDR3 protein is CASSLDPDYGYTF. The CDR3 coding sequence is TGTGCCAGCAGCTTAGACCCGGACTATGGCTACACCTTC.

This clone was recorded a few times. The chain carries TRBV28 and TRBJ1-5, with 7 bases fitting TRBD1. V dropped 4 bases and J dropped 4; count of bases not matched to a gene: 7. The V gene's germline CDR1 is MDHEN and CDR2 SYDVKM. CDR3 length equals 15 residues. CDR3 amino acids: CASSSAYRGNQPQHF. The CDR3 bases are TGTGCCAGCAGTTCCGCGTACAGGGGAAATCAGCCCCAGCATTTT.

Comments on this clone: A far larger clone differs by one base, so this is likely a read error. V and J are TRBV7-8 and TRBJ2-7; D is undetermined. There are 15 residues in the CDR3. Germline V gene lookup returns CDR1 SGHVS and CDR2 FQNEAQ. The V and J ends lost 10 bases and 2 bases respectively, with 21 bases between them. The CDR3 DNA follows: TGTGCCAACAGTTTCCTCCGCTACTCACCCTACGAGCAGTACTTC. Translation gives CANSFLRYSPYEQYF.

For the CDR3, the DNA is TGTGCCAGCAGCGAACTAGCAGAGTACAATGAGCAGTTCTTC. Protein product: CASSELAEYNEQFF. This rearrangement joins TRBV6-6 to TRBJ2-1; a weak D match, TRBD2 (6 bases). There are 14 residues in the CDR3. The germline V and J ends were trimmed by 6 bases and 4 bases, with 13 bases remaining between them. CDR1 MNHNY and CDR2 SVGAGI come from the germline V gene (reference sequence).

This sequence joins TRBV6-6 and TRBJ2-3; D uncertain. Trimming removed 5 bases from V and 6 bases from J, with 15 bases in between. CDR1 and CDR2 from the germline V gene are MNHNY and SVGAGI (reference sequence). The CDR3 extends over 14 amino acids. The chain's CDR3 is CASSAGPNLDTQYF. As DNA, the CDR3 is TGTGCCAGCAGTGCCGGGCCGAACCTGGATACGCAGTATTTT.

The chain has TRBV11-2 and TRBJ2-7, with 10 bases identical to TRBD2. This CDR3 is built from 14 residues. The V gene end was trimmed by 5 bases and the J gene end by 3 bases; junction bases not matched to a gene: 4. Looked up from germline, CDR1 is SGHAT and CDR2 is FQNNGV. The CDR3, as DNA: TGTGCCAGCAGCGACCCTAGCGGGAGCTACGAGCAGTACTTC. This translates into CASSDPSGSYEQYF.

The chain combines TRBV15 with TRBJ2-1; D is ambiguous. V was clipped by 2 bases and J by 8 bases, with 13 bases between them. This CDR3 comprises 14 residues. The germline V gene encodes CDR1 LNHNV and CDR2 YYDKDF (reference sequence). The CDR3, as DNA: TGTGCCACCAGCAGACCTACGATTCATCATGAGCAGTTCTTC. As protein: CATSRPTIHHEQFF.

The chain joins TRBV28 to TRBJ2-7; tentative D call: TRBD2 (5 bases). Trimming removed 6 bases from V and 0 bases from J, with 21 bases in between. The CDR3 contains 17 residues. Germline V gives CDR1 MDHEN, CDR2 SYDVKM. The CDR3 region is CASSPAGGRPSSYEQYF. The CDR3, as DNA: TGTGCCAGCAGCCCCGCGGGTGGGCGGCCGAGCTCCTACGAGCAGTACTTC.

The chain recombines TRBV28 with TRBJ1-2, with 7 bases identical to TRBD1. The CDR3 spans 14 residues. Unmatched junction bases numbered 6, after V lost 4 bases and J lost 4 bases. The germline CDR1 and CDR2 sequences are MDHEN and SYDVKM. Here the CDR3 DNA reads TGTGCCAGCAGTTCAACAGGGGACTCCTATGGCTACACCTTC. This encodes CASSSTGDSYGYTF.

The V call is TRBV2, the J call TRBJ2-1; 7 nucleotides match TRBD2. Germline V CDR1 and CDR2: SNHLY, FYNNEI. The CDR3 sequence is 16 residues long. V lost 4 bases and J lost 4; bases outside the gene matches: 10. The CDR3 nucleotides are TGTGCCAGCAGTGGGGACCTAGCGGTTATTTACAATGAGCAGTTCTTC. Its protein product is CASSGDLAVIYNEQFF.

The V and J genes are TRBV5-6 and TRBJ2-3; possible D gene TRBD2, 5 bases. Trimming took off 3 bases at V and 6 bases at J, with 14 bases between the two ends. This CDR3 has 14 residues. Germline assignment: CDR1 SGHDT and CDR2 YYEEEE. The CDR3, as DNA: TGTGCCAGCAGCTCCGACTGGAGGCGGGATACGCAGTATTTT. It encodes CASSSDWRRDTQYF.

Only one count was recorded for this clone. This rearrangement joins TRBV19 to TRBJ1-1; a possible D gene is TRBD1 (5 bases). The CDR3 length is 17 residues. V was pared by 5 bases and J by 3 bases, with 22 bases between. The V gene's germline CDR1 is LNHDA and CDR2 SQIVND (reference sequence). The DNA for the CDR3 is TGTGCCAGTAGTCTTAGTGGATCTCTCCGGGGGTACACTGAAGCTTTCTTT. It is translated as CASSLSGSLRGYTEAFF. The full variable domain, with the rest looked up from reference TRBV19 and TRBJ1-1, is DGGITQSPKYLFRKEGQNVTLSCEQNLNHDAMYWYRQDPGQGLRLIYYSQIVNDFQKGDIAEGYSVSREKKESFPLTVTSAQKNPTAFYLCASSLSGSLRGYTEAFFGQGTRLTVV.

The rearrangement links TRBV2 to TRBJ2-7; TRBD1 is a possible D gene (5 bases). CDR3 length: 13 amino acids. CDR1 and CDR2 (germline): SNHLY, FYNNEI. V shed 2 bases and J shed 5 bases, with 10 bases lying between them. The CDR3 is CASSELQGHEQYF. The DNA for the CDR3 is TGTGCCAGCAGTGAACTGCAGGGTCACGAGCAGTACTTC.

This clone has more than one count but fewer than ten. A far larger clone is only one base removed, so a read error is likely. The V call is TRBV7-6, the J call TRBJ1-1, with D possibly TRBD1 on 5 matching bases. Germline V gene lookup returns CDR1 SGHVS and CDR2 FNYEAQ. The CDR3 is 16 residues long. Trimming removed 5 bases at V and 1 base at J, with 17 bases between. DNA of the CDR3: TGTGCCAGCAGCCGAGGGGCAGGGATTACGAACACTGAAGCTTTCTTT. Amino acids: CASSRGAGITNTEAFF.

As DNA, the CDR3 is TGTGCCAGCAGCTGGGCCGCGGGAGCGGGAAGCACAGATACGCAGTATTTT. Protein product: CASSWAAGAGSTDTQYF. The chain links TRBV5-4 to TRBJ2-3; TRBD2 matches at 7 bases. Germline V gene data show CDR1 as SGHNT and CDR2 as YYREEE (reference sequence). V lost 3 bases, J lost 0 bases, and 10 bases stayed unmatched. There are 17 residues in the CDR3.

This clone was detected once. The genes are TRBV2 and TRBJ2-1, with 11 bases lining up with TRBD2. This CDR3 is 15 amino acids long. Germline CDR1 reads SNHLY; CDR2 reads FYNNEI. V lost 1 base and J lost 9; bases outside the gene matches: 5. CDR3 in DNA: TGTGCCAGCAGTGAAGGGGTAGCGGGAGGGACTGAGCAGTTCTTC. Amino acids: CASSEGVAGGTEQFF.

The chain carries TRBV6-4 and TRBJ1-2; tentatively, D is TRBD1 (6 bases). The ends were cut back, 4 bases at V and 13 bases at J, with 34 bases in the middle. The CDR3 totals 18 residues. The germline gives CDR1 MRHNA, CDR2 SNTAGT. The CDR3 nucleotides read TGTGCCAGCAGTGGTTACGGGATAAACAGGGAGGACCGTATCGGTGGCACCTTC. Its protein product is CASSGYGINREDRIGGTF.

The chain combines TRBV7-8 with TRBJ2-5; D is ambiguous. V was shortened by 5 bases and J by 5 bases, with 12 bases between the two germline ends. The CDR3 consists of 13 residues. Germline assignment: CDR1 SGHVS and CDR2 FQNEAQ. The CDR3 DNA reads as TGTGCCAGCAGCGTAAGGGTATCGGAGACCCAGTACTTC. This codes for CASSVRVSETQYF.

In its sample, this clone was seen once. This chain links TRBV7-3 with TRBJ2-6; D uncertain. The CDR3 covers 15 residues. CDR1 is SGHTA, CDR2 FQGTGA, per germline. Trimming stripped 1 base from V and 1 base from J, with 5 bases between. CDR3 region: CASSLMISGANVLTF. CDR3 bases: TGTGCCAGCAGCTTAATGATTTCTGGGGCCAACGTCCTGACTTTC.

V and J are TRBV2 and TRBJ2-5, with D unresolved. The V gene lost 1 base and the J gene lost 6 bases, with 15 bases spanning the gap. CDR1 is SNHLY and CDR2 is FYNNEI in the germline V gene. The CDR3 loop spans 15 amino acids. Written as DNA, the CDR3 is TGTGCCAGCAGTGAAGAGGAGAATCGCATAAAGACCCAGTACTTC. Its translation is CASSEEENRIKTQYF.

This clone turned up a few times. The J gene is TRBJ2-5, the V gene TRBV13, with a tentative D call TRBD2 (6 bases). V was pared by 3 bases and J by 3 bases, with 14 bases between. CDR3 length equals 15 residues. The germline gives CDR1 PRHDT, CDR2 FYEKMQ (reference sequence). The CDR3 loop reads CASSFREVGKETQYF. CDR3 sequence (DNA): TGTGCCAGCAGCTTCAGGGAGGTGGGGAAAGAGACCCAGTACTTC.

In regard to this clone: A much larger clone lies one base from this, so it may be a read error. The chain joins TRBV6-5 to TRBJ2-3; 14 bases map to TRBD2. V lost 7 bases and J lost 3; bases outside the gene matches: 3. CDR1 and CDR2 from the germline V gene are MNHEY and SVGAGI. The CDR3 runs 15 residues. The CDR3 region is CASKWTSGRTDTQYF. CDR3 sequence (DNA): TGTGCCAGCAAGTGGACTAGCGGGAGGACAGATACGCAGTATTTT.

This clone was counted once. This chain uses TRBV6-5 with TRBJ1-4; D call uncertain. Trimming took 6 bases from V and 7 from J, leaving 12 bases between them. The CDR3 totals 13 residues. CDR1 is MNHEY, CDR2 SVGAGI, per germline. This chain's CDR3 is CASRPSGSEKLFF. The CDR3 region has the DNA TGTGCCAGCAGGCCCTCGGGGAGTGAAAAACTGTTTTTT.

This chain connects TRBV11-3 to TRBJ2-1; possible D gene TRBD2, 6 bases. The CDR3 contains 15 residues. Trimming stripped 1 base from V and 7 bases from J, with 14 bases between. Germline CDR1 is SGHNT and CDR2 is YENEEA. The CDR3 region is CASSLGTGVGNEQFF. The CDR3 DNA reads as TGTGCCAGCAGCTTAGGGACGGGAGTAGGAAATGAGCAGTTCTTC.

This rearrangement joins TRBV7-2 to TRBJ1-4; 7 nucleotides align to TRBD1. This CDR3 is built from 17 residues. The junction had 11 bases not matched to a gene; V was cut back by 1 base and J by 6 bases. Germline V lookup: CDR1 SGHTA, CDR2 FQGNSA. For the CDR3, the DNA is TGTGCCAGCAGCTTAGAACCTAACAGGGGAGAGGATGAAAAACTGTTTTTT. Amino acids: CASSLEPNRGEDEKLFF. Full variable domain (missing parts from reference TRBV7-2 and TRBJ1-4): GAGVSQSPSNKVTEKGKDVELRCDPISGHTALYWYRQSLGQGLEFLIYFQGNSAPDKSGLPSDRFSAERTGGSVSTLTIQRTQQEDSAVYLCASSLEPNRGEDEKLFFGSGTQLSVL.

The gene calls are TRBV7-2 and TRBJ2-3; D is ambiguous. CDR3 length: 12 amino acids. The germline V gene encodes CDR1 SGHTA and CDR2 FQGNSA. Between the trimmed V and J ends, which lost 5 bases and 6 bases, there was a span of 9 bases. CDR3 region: CASSTQRDTQYF. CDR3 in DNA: TGTGCCAGCAGCACCCAGAGGGATACGCAGTATTTT. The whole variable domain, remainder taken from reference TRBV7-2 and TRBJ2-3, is GAGVSQSPSNKVTEKGKDVELRCDPISGHTALYWYRQSLGQGLEFLIYFQGNSAPDKSGLPSDRFSAERTGGSVSTLTIQRTQQEDSAVYLCASSTQRDTQYFGPGTRLTVL.

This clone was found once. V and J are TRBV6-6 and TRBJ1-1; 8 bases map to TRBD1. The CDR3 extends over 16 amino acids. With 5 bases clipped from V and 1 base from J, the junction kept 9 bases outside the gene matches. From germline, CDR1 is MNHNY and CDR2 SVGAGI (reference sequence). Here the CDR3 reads CASSPPGQGTNTEAFF. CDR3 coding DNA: TGTGCCAGCAGTCCCCCTGGACAGGGTACGAACACTGAAGCTTTCTTT.